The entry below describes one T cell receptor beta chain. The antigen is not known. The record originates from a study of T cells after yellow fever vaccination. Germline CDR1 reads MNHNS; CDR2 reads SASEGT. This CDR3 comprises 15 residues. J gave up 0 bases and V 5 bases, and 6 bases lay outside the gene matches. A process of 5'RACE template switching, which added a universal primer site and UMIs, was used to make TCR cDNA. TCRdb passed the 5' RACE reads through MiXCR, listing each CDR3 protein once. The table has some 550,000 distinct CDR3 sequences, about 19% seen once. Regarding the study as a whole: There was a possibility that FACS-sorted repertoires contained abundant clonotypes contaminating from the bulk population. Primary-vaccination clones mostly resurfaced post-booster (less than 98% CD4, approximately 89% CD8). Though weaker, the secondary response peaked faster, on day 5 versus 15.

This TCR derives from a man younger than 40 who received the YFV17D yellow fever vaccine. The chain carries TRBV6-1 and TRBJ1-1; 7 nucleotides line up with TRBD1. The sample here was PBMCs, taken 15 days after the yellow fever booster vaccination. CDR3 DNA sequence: TGTGCCAGCAGTATTACGGGACAGTTGAACACTGAAGCTTTCTTT. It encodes CASSITGQLNTEAFF.